The next 10 T cell receptor beta chains were all read from a single sample in a study of radiation and T cells in renal cell carcinoma. Data came from immunoSEQ multiplex PCR; TCRdb stores just in-frame clones and leaves some out. Seen here are tens of thousands of clones, around 80% observed once, and the top ten hold 7.3%. This sample's time point: baseline pretreatment blood. Treatment: 15 Gy SBRT to primary tumor, nephrectomy 4 weeks later. Sample: blood, taken from a patient whose treatment included radiotherapy and nephrectomy. These receptors were taken from a man aged 55 to 70 with renal cell carcinoma.

J is TRBJ2-3 and V is TRBV14; D unclear. Looked up from germline, CDR1 is SGHDN and CDR2 is FVKESK. The germline V and J ends were trimmed by 5 bases and 5 bases, with 14 bases remaining between them. CDR3 size: 14 residues. The CDR3, as DNA: TGTGCCAGCAGCTTACGGGTTCTAGGAGATACGCAGTATTTT. It encodes CASSLRVLGDTQYF.

J is TRBJ2-1 and V is TRBV14; 7 bases are shared with TRBD2. V shed 6 bases and J 10 bases; nucleotides not matched to a gene: 6. Germline CDR1 SGHDN, CDR2 FVKESK. CDR3 length: 12 amino acids. The CDR3, as DNA: TGTGCCAGCAGTTCGGGGGGATGGGAGCAGTTCTTC. This sequence encodes CASSSGGWEQFF.

The chain links TRBV10-3 to TRBJ2-5; TRBD2 agrees at 8 bases. Germline assignment: CDR1 ENHRY and CDR2 SYGVKD. This CDR3 has 15 amino acids. Germline trimming cut 5 bases from V and 2 bases from J; bases unmatched to any gene: 7. The CDR3 loop is CAISRLAGSQETQYF. The CDR3 region has the DNA TGTGCCATCAGTCGGTTAGCGGGGTCACAAGAGACCCAGTACTTC.

This clone has a handful of counts. This chain connects TRBV5-1 to TRBJ1-2; D may be TRBD1 (5 bases). CDR3 length equals 14 residues. The ends were cut back, 4 bases at V and 3 bases at J, with 13 bases in the middle. Per germline, CDR1 SGHRS and CDR2 YFSETQ. The CDR3 spells CASSNRGVDYGYTF. CDR3 bases: TGCGCCAGCAGCAATAGGGGCGTCGACTATGGCTACACCTTC.

This clone was observed a handful of times. CDR3 amino acids: CASGGGTSGRRTGELFF. In DNA, the CDR3 is TGTGCCAGCGGAGGAGGGACTAGCGGGAGAAGGACCGGGGAGCTGTTTTTT. V usage is TRBV27 and J usage is TRBJ2-2, with TRBD2 matching over 14 bases. Unmatched junction bases numbered 10, after V lost 8 bases and J lost 5 bases. This CDR3 has 17 amino acids. The V gene's germline CDR1 is MNHEY and CDR2 SMNVEV (reference sequence).

By share, this clone counts as medium-sized. This sequence joins TRBV7-9 and TRBJ1-2; no firm D call. Germline lookup yields CDR1 SEHNR and CDR2 FQNEAQ (reference sequence). The CDR3 length is 13 residues. With 0 bases removed from V and 0 bases from J, the gap between germline ends came to 2 bases. CDR3 DNA: TGTGCCAGCAGCTTAGCCGCTAACTATGGCTACACCTTC. Protein: CASSLAANYGYTF.

The V call is TRBV27, the J call TRBJ2-1; 10 positions match TRBD2. Germline V lookup: CDR1 MNHEY, CDR2 SMNVEV (reference sequence). The length of the CDR3 is 15 residues. J was trimmed by 9 bases and V by 2 bases; bases with no gene match: 7. CDR3 coding DNA: TGTGCCAGCAGTTTAAGGTTAGCGGGAGGTGGTGAGCAGTTCTTC. This gives the protein CASSLRLAGGGEQFF.

This clone has more than one count but fewer than ten. The V call is TRBV10-1, the J call TRBJ1-1; D gene unclear. The CDR3 contains 13 residues. Trimming took off 7 bases at V and 1 base at J, with 10 bases between the two ends. Germline CDR1 reads WNHNN; CDR2 reads SYGVQD (reference sequence). This CDR3 reads CASKLGSNTEAFF. CDR3 coding DNA: TGCGCCAGCAAGCTAGGGTCGAACACTGAAGCTTTCTTT.

J is TRBJ1-2 and V is TRBV7-8; D is unresolved. CDR3 length equals 16 residues. Germline CDR1 SGHVS, CDR2 FQNEAQ. Trimming removed 1 base from V and 4 bases from J, with 16 bases in between. CDR3 nucleotide sequence: TGTGCCAGCAGCTTAGTGGCCGGGGTTTATGGCTATGGCTACACCTTC. Protein product: CASSLVAGVYGYGYTF.

The chain links TRBV10-3 to TRBJ1-1; TRBD1 might be the D (6 bases). This CDR3 is 13 amino acids long. Trimming cost V 10 bases and J 4 bases, with 16 bases left between them. The germline gives CDR1 ENHRY, CDR2 SYGVKD. CDR3 in amino acids: CATRRDIGTEAFF. CDR3 bases: TGTGCCACCCGACGGGACATAGGCACTGAAGCTTTCTTT.